The 23 T cell receptor beta chains reported below all come from one sample, sequenced in a study of CD8+ T cells in alopecia areata. Following RNA extraction, reverse transcription yielded cDNA that acted as the sequencing template. Sequencing used immunoSEQ multiplex PCR; TCRdb keeps in-frame clones, though not all of them. Of over 150,000 clones listed, approximately 60% are singletons. Treatment specified: oral pan-JAK inhibitor, 5-10 mg twice daily. The material was CD4+ T cells sorted from blood, obtained at week 24, from a patient treated with tofacitinib. These TCRs come from a human donor with alopecia areata.

The chain links TRBV7-9 to TRBJ2-3, with D uncertain. Germline V gene sequence: CDR1 SEHNR, CDR2 FQNEAQ (reference sequence). Deletions cut 5 bases from V and 4 bases from J, with 10 bases between. The CDR3 is 13 amino acids. The CDR3 region is CASSRTTADTQYF. The CDR3 DNA reads as TGTGCCAGCAGCCGAACGACGGCAGATACGCAGTATTTT.

The CDR3: CASSVDRINEQFF. CDR3 sequence (DNA): TGTGCCAGCAGTGTAGACAGAATCAATGAGCAGTTCTTC. The chain combines TRBV2 with TRBJ2-1; tentative D call: TRBD1 (5 bases). The CDR3 runs 13 residues. Trimming stripped 4 bases from V and 6 bases from J, with 10 bases between. CDR1 is SNHLY, CDR2 FYNNEI, per germline.

This chain links TRBV7-8 with TRBJ2-7, with D hard to call. Between the trimmed V and J ends, which lost 1 base and 2 bases, there was a span of 12 bases. The germline CDR1 and CDR2 sequences are SGHVS and FQNEAQ. The CDR3 has 15 amino acids. CDR3 sequence (DNA): TGTGCCAGCAGCTTAGGAATCCGGGCAACCTACGAGCAGTACTTC. Its protein is CASSLGIRATYEQYF.

This clone was seen only a few times. V is TRBV30 and J is TRBJ2-1; TRBD2 aligns across 10 bases. The CDR3 length is 15 residues. CDR1 and CDR2 (germline): GTSNPN, SVGIG (reference sequence). Losses at the gene ends were 4 bases for V and 6 bases for J; bases not matched to a gene: 9. The CDR3 here is CAWTRLAGALNEQFF. CDR3 DNA sequence: TGTGCCTGGACCCGGCTAGCGGGGGCCCTCAATGAGCAGTTCTTC.

This clone was counted only a few times. The rearrangement uses TRBV6-6 and TRBJ1-1, with D possibly being TRBD1 (6 bases). V was shortened by 2 bases and J by 6 bases, with 10 bases between the two germline ends. The CDR3 spans 13 residues. CDR1 is MNHNY, CDR2 SVGAGI, per germline (reference sequence). CDR3 coding DNA: TGTGCCAGCAGTTACGCGGGGGCGGCTGAAGCTTTCTTT. Translating gives CASSYAGAAEAFF.

The DNA for the CDR3 is TGTGCCAGCAGCTCGGTGGGGGCCTCCTACAATGAGCAGTTCTTC. Protein: CASSSVGASYNEQFF. The chain has TRBV7-2 and TRBJ2-1; tentative D call: TRBD1 (6 bases). From germline, CDR1 is SGHTA and CDR2 FQGNSA. This CDR3 spans 15 amino acids. V gave up 4 bases and J gave up 0 bases, with 10 bases separating them.

The V gene is TRBV4-1, the J gene TRBJ2-7; 8 bases are shared with TRBD1. V shed 1 base, J shed 1 base, and the junction held 6 bases outside the gene matches. From germline, CDR1 is MGHRA and CDR2 YSYEKL. The CDR3 loop spans 16 amino acids. As DNA, the CDR3 is TGCGCCAGCAGCCAAGTGGTTGGGACAGGTTCCTACGAGCAGTACTTC. This gives the protein CASSQVVGTGSYEQYF.

This clone was seen more than once but under ten times. CDR3 amino acids: CASSDWSEPSYNEQFF. The CDR3 DNA is TGTGCCAGCAGTGACTGGTCAGAACCCTCCTACAATGAGCAGTTCTTC. The gene calls are TRBV2 and TRBJ2-1; D gene unclear. Germline CDR1 and CDR2: SNHLY and FYNNEI. The CDR3 totals 16 residues. Trimming stripped 3 bases from V and 0 bases from J, with 12 bases between.

This clone was observed a handful of times. The chain is built from TRBV6-5 and TRBJ1-5, with D tentatively TRBD1 (6 bases). CDR1 is MNHEY and CDR2 is SVGAGI in the germline V gene. CDR3 length equals 14 residues. Trimming shortened V by 6 bases and J by 6 bases, and 15 bases separated the two germline ends. The CDR3 nucleotides are TGTGCCAGCAGCCGCGACAGGTCGAGTCAGCCCCAGCATTTT. Protein product: CASSRDRSSQPQHF.

The J gene is TRBJ1-6, the V gene TRBV27; a weak D match, TRBD1 (5 bases). CDR3 length equals 14 residues. V was trimmed by 5 bases and J by 8 bases, leaving 13 bases between them. The V gene's germline CDR1 is MNHEY and CDR2 SMNVEV (reference sequence). The CDR3 here is CASSRERGDSPLHF. CDR3 DNA: TGTGCCAGCAGTCGAGAACGGGGGGATTCACCCCTCCACTTT.

This chain uses TRBV30 with TRBJ1-6; TRBD1 is a possible D gene (6 bases). Trimming pared 4 bases from V and 8 bases from J, leaving 12 bases between. Per germline, CDR1 GTSNPN and CDR2 SVGIG (reference sequence). The CDR3 runs 13 residues. The CDR3 loop is CAWNRALDSPLHF. CDR3 DNA sequence: TGTGCCTGGAACAGGGCTCTAGATTCACCCCTCCACTTT.

The chain uses TRBV28 and TRBJ1-1, with a possible D match to TRBD1 (6 bases). Trimming pared 4 bases from V and 4 bases from J, leaving 10 bases between. Germline V gene data show CDR1 as MDHEN and CDR2 as SYDVKM. CDR3 length: 13 amino acids. In DNA, the CDR3 is TGTGCCAGCAGTTACCAGGGGAGCACTGAAGCTTTCTTT. Amino acid sequence: CASSYQGSTEAFF.

The chain carries TRBV15 and TRBJ1-2, with TRBD1 identical over 9 bases. This CDR3 spans 15 amino acids. V lost 6 bases, J lost 4 bases, and 9 bases stayed unmatched. Germline V lookup: CDR1 LNHNV, CDR2 YYDKDF (reference sequence). The CDR3 region is CATRSGQGRSYGYTF. The CDR3 bases are TGTGCCACCAGGTCGGGACAGGGAAGATCCTATGGCTACACCTTC.

The V call is TRBV18, the J call TRBJ1-1, with no clear D. The CDR3 runs 15 residues. Trimming took off 3 bases at V and 1 base at J, with 12 bases between the two ends. Germline CDR1 and CDR2: KGHSH and LQKENI. DNA for the CDR3: TGTGCCAGCTCACCTGCGTTTAACAGGAACACTGAAGCTTTCTTT. Its translation is CASSPAFNRNTEAFF.

The chain has TRBV30 and TRBJ2-3, with TRBD2 matching over 13 bases. The CDR3 covers 18 residues. Germline V lookup: CDR1 GTSNPN, CDR2 SVGIG (reference sequence). With V trimmed by 3 bases and J by 3 bases, 12 bases remained unmatched. Here the CDR3 reads CAWRAQLAGGPRTDTQYF. The DNA for the CDR3 is TGTGCCTGGAGAGCCCAACTAGCGGGGGGGCCTCGGACAGATACGCAGTATTTT.

This chain uses TRBV30 with TRBJ1-6; D is undetermined. The germline gives CDR1 GTSNPN, CDR2 SVGIG (reference sequence). This CDR3 comprises 12 residues. Trimming shortened V by 3 bases and J by 5 bases, and 5 bases separated the two germline ends. CDR3 protein: CAWRRDNSPLHF. The CDR3 nucleotides read TGTGCCTGGAGGCGGGATAATTCACCCCTCCACTTT.

V usage is TRBV30 and J usage is TRBJ2-7; D is undetermined. Looked up from germline, CDR1 is GTSNPN and CDR2 is SVGIG (reference sequence). V gave up 0 bases and J gave up 3 bases, with 9 bases separating them. There are 13 residues in the CDR3. For the CDR3, the DNA is TGTGCCTGGAGTGTACGCCTAGACTACGAGCAGTACTTC. It encodes CAWSVRLDYEQYF.

In regard to this clone: The junction differs from germline at one of its ends, possibly a read error. The same CDR3 arises from other DNA sequences in this sample as well. This chain's CDR3 is CASSQDQQRLQYF. As DNA, the CDR3 is TGTGCCAGCAGCCAAGATCAACAGCGGCTGCAGTACTTC. The chain uses TRBV4-1 and TRBJ2-7; maybe TRBD2 (5 bases). The germline V gene encodes CDR1 MGHRA and CDR2 YSYEKL. The CDR3 runs to 13 residues.

V and J are TRBV9 and TRBJ1-6, with 9 positions matching TRBD1. J gave up 10 bases and V 4 bases, and 6 bases lay outside the gene matches. Germline lookup yields CDR1 SGDLS and CDR2 YYNGEE. The CDR3 is made up of 14 amino acids. CDR3 DNA: TGTGCCAGCAGCCCGGACAGGGGCAGCTCACCCCTCCACTTT. Amino acids: CASSPDRGSSPLHF.

The chain is built from TRBV2 and TRBJ2-7; TRBD1 is a possible D gene (6 bases). Trimming removed 6 bases from V and 12 bases from J, with 21 bases in between. This CDR3 region has 13 residues. The germline CDR1 and CDR2 sequences are SNHLY and FYNNEI. CDR3 sequence (DNA): TGTGCCAGCAGGGCCTTACTTTCGGGACACTTGTACTTC. Protein product: CASRALLSGHLYF.

CDR3 coding DNA: TGTGCCATCATGTCGGCGGGAGGTTACGAGCAGTACTTC. This gives the protein CAIMSAGGYEQYF. The chain combines TRBV10-3 with TRBJ2-7; the match to TRBD2 covers 8 bases. CDR1 is ENHRY and CDR2 is SYGVKD in the germline V gene. J gave up 4 bases and V 7 bases, and 6 bases lay outside the gene matches. The CDR3 contains 13 residues.

This chain connects TRBV5-4 to TRBJ1-1; D call uncertain. This CDR3 spans 14 amino acids. Trimming removed 0 bases from V and 0 bases from J, with 6 bases in between. Germline loops: CDR1 SGHNT, CDR2 YYREEE (reference sequence). CDR3: CASSLGRLNTEAFF. CDR3 in DNA: TGTGCCAGCAGCTTGGGCCGGCTGAACACTGAAGCTTTCTTT.

The chain is built from TRBV25-1 and TRBJ2-5; 7 nucleotides align to TRBD1. The CDR3 extends over 16 amino acids. CDR1 is MGHDK and CDR2 is SYGVNS in the germline V gene. V trimming: 2 bases; J trimming: 4 bases; junction bases outside the gene matches: 10. CDR3 region: CASSELTGVLSETQYF. Here the CDR3 DNA reads TGTGCCAGCAGTGAACTTACAGGGGTATTGTCAGAGACCCAGTACTTC.